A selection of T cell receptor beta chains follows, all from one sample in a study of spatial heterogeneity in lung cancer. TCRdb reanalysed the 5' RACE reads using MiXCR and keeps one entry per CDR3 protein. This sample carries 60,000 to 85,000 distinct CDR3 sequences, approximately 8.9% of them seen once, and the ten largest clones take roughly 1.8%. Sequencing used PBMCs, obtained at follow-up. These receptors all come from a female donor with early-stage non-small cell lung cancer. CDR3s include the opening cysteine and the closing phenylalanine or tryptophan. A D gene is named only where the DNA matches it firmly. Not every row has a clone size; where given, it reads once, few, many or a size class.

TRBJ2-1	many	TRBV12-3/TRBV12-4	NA	TGTGCCAGCAGTTTCTACGGCGGGTTAATAATCGGGGGCTACAATGAGCAGTTCTTC	CASSFYGGLIIGGYNEQFF
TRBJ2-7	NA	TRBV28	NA	TGTGCCAGCACCATAGGAGCCTCCTCCTACGAGCAGTACTTC	CASTIGASSYEQYF
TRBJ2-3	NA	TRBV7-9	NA	TGTGCCAGCAGCTTAGTCCTGGACCTCACAGATACGCAGTATTTT	CASSLVLDLTDTQYF
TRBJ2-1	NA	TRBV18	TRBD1	TGTGCCAGCTCACCCACCGGGACAGGGTGGTCGTACAATGAGCAGTTCTTC	CASSPTGTGWSYNEQFF
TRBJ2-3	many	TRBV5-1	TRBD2	TGCGCCAGCAGCTTTACGGCTAGCGGTACTAGCACAGATACGCAGTATTTT	CASSFTASGTSTDTQYF
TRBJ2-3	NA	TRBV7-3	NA	TGTGCCAGCAGCTTTACGGACAGCGATACGCAGTATTTT	CASSFTDSDTQYF
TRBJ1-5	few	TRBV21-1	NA	TGTGCCAGCAGCAAAGCAAGTACGGCAGGGGCTAATCAGCCCCAGCATTTT	CASSKASTAGANQPQHF
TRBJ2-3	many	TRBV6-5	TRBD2	TGTGCCAGCAGTTATACTAGCGGAAGCACAGATACGCAGTATTTT	CASSYTSGSTDTQYF
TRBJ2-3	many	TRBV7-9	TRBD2	TGTGCCAGCAGCTTCGCGGGAGCGGCAGATACGCAGTATTTT	CASSFAGAADTQYF
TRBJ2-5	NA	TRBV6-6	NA	TGTGCCAGTGGGGCGGCGTACCAAGAGACCCAGTACTTC	CASGAAYQETQYF
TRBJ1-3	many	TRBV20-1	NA	TGCAGTGTTCTGCTTCGGGGATCCTCTGGAAACACCATATATTTT	CSVLLRGSSGNTIYF
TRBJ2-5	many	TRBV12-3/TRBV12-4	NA	TGTGCCAGCAGACCACAGGGTCGAGAGACCCAGTACTTC	CASRPQGRETQYF
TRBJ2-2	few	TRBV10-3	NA	TGTGCCATCAGTGAGTCTCGGGGGACCGGGGAGCTGTTTTTT	CAISESRGTGELFF
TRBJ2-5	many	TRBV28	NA	TGTGCCAGCACCGATCCGGGACAAGGGGATCTGGAGACCCAGTACTTC	CASTDPGQGDLETQYF
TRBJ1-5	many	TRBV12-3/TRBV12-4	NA	TGTGCCAGCAGCCCCACAGGGAGCCACAATCAGCCCCAGCATTTT	CASSPTGSHNQPQHF